This TCR beta chain was identified during a study of shared clonotypes between healthy human individuals. The CDR3 is 17 residues long. The germline V gene has CDR1 MGHRA and CDR2 YSYEKL. Trimming took 3 bases from V and 11 from J; bases not matched to a gene: 13. The naive CD8 subset, CD45RO-negative cells positively selected for CCR7, excluded terminally differentiated effector memory CD45RA+ cells. The protocol was immunoSEQ multiplex PCR, while the TCRdb copy is restricted to in-frame clones and leaves out a portion. This sample yields roughly 890,000 clones, of which over 90% are seen a single time; 20% to 30% belongs to the top ten.

Sequenced material: naive CD8+ T cells sorted from blood. The V gene is TRBV4-1, the J gene TRBJ2-1; 13 bases are a match to TRBD2. The TCR was taken from a man younger than 45 in good health. Here the CDR3 DNA reads TGCGCCAGCAGCCAGTTACCAACGGGACTAGCGGGGCCCCAGCAGTTCTTC. This gives the protein CASSQLPTGLAGPQQFF.